One and the same sample provided the 4 T cell receptor beta chains below, sequenced in a study of tumor-infiltrating lymphocytes in localized non-small cell lung cancer. Assay: immunoSEQ multiplex PCR; the TCRdb copy retains only in-frame clones and omits some. The sample records some 14,000 clones, around 74% being singletons. Sequencing was done on a sample of uninvolved lung tissue not adjacent to the tumor. Receptors originate from a human donor with non-small cell lung cancer.

The V gene is TRBV25-1, the J gene TRBJ2-1; D ambiguous. V gave up 4 bases and J gave up 9 bases, with 16 bases separating them. The CDR3 contains 14 residues. The germline V gene encodes CDR1 MGHDK and CDR2 SYGVNS. CDR3 coding DNA: TGTGCCAGCAGTGCTCTAAGTGGGTTGGCTGAGCAGTTCTTC. It encodes CASSALSGLAEQFF.

This clone has only a few counts. Sequence at one end of the junction differs from germline and may be a read error. The chain uses TRBV9 and TRBJ2-1; 12 bases are a match to TRBD2. This CDR3 region has 15 residues. Germline CDR1 SGDLS, CDR2 YYNGEE. The CDR3, as DNA: TGTGCCAGCAGCGTAGAGGCTAGCGGGGGGGCCCCAGTGGTCTTC. Amino acid sequence: CASSVEASGGAPVVF.

The CDR3 coding sequence is TGCAGCGTTAAGGACAGGGGGCAGGACACTGAAGCTTTCTTT. Its translation is CSVKDRGQDTEAFF. This chain uses TRBV29-1 with TRBJ1-1; TRBD1 aligns across 11 bases. V shed 5 bases, J shed 3 bases, and the junction held 5 bases outside the gene matches. CDR1 and CDR2 from the germline V gene are SQVTM and ANQGSEA. This CDR3 contains 14 residues.

This clone was detected a few times. This sequence joins TRBV7-9 and TRBJ1-1, with TRBD1 as a possible D gene (6 bases). CDR3 length: 15 residues. Germline V gives CDR1 SEHNR, CDR2 FQNEAQ (reference sequence). V shed 4 bases and J shed 0 bases, with 12 bases lying between them. The CDR3 region is CASSSPQGMNTEAFF. In DNA form, the CDR3 reads TGTGCCAGCAGCTCCCCACAGGGCATGAACACTGAAGCTTTCTTT.